A selection of T cell receptor beta chains follows, all from one sample in a study. TCRdb analysed the 5' RACE reads with MiXCR anew, one entry per CDR3 protein. In the table there are about 10,000 distinct CDR3 sequences, about 45% of which are singletons. Sequencing input: Tregs sorted from a lymph node. The receptors originated from a female donor with breast cancer. The CDR3 runs from the conserved cysteine through the conserved F or W. A D gene is named only where the DNA matches it firmly.

v_call	j_call	d_call	cdr3_aa
TRBV4-1	TRBJ2-1	-	CASSQDKRVPNEQFF
TRBV27	TRBJ2-1	-	CASSLRVDPYNEQFF
TRBV4-1	TRBJ2-7	TRBD2	CASSQVLAGEQYF
TRBV4-1	TRBJ2-1	-	CASSQDLGNSYNEQFF
TRBV4-1	TRBJ1-5	-	CASSQTQGPQPQHF
TRBV7-6	TRBJ2-7	-	CASSFEPGGEQYF
TRBV4-2	TRBJ2-3	TRBD1	CTSSQESAGGADTQYF
TRBV20-1	TRBJ2-4	TRBD2	CSASPRLAGENIQYF
TRBV11-2	TRBJ2-7	TRBD2	CASSSMTSGKIYGQYF
TRBV4-1	TRBJ2-1	-	CASSPTTYNEQFF
TRBV5-1	TRBJ2-1	TRBD2	CASSFHSGRIYNEQFF
TRBV4-1	TRBJ2-7	TRBD1	CASSQPRTGYEQYF
TRBV7-9	TRBJ2-2	TRBD2	CASSSTSGRATGELFF
TRBV7-3	TRBJ2-2	-	CASSFEEAGELFF
TRBV5-1	TRBJ2-1	TRBD1	CASSLGTGLYEQFF
TRBV5-1	TRBJ2-3	TRBD2	CASSQGLAGLADTQYF
TRBV7-6	TRBJ2-1	-	CASSFSGNEQFF
TRBV5-1	TRBJ2-1	-	CASRVGPPCNEQFF
TRBV27	TRBJ2-7	-	CASSPSRTVSYEQYF
TRBV10-2	TRBJ2-6	-	CASSAFSGANVLTF
TRBV7-2	TRBJ2-7	TRBD2	CASSLAWSSGRAMYEQYF
TRBV4-1	TRBJ2-7	TRBD1	CASSQAGQGRSYEQYF
TRBV5-1	TRBJ2-2	-	CASSFSPGATGELFF
TRBV27	TRBJ2-7	-	CASSLAGAAYEQYF
TRBV11-2	TRBJ2-7	TRBD2	CASSLEGGSSYEQYF
TRBV9	TRBJ2-7	TRBD1	CASSPRQGARSYEQYF
TRBV7-9	TRBJ2-5	-	CASSSAAEYQETQYF
TRBV29-1	TRBJ1-5	-	CSVRTDNQPQHF
TRBV4-1	TRBJ2-7	-	CASSQEPGSPSYEQYF
TRBV20-1	TRBJ1-5	-	CSAGRPYSNQPQHF
TRBV4-1	TRBJ1-2	-	CASSQEDSDYGYTF
TRBV6-5	TRBJ2-1	TRBD2	CASSLTSLADDYPINEQFF
TRBV7-7	TRBJ2-2	TRBD1	CASSLGTGTTGELFF
TRBV20-1	TRBJ1-2	TRBD1	CSASRDLQGAGGYTF
TRBV12-3/TRBV12-4	TRBJ1-1	-	CASSPGETRAFF
TRBV5-4	TRBJ1-1	-	CASSPGQNTEAFF
TRBV4-1	TRBJ2-4	-	CASSQDQGADIQYF
TRBV6-5	TRBJ2-6	-	CASNPAGANVLTF
TRBV5-5	TRBJ2-7	-	CASSLTLAYEQYF
TRBV4-1	TRBJ2-7	TRBD1	CASSQARDRDPSEQYF
TRBV11-2	TRBJ2-2	TRBD1	CASSRTPGQGHGELFF
TRBV4-1	TRBJ2-7	-	CASSQDPGQLYEQYF
TRBV12-3/TRBV12-4	TRBJ2-7	-	CASSLDPKQGYEQYF
TRBV4-1	TRBJ2-3	-	CASSQVGPVGQYF
TRBV20-1	TRBJ2-7	-	CSAREYGPNSYEQYF
TRBV7-6	TRBJ2-7	TRBD2	CASSQREANEQYF
TRBV6-5	TRBJ2-3	-	CASSYSRYSDTQYF
TRBV5-4	TRBJ2-1	TRBD2	CASSLGLAGVNGEQFF
TRBV3-1	TRBJ2-5	-	CASSLTLTGMETQYF
TRBV7-9	TRBJ2-7	-	CASSLNYEQYF
TRBV7-6	TRBJ2-7	-	CASSFPASSYEQYF
TRBV9	TRBJ2-3	-	CASSASALGTFTDTQYF